The sequence of this T cell receptor (beta chain) was determined in a study of T cells in Graves' hyperthyroidism and ophthalmopathy. Background on the study: The initial diagnosis was the point when peripheral blood was collected, ahead of any treatment.

Amplification of TCR beta CDR3 regions used RNA as the template. During a first-round RT-PCR of the TCR CDR3, the HTBI primer set was used. MiXCR, applied by TCRdb to the multiplex PCR reads, yields one record per CDR3 protein. The sample holds approximately 870,000 distinct CDR3 sequences; 35% to 40% are singletons and the top ten take 7.5% to 9.5%. The CDR3 runs 11 residues. V lost 0 bases to trimming and J lost 6 bases, with 3 bases between them. Germline values: CDR1 SGDLS, CDR2 YYNGEE. Used for diagnoses were clinical symptoms, serum thyroxine and TRAb, thyroid ultrasound and orbital computed tomography. The authors obtained PBMCs from more than 9.5 ml of fresh peripheral blood.

This sequence was found in a man aged 18 to 29 with Graves' hyperthyroidism. The rearrangement joins TRBV9 to TRBJ1-2; no reliable D call. The sequencing input was blood. The CDR3 reads CASSVGHGYTF. Written as DNA, the CDR3 is TGTGCCAGCAGCGTAGGGCATGGCTACACCTTC.